The next 2 T cell receptor beta chains were all read from a single sample in a study of long-term antiretroviral therapy in people with HIV. The assay, immunoSEQ v3.0, was run at survey level. Method: immunoSEQ multiplex PCR; TCRdb's copy keeps in-frame clones and lacks some. The repertoire holds 13,000 to 15,000 clones, 80% to 85% seen once, with about a sixth in the top ten. This specimen consisted of unsorted PBMCs, obtained 1.8 years before starting antiretroviral therapy. The source of these receptors is a woman aged 35 to 49 with HIV.

CDR3 nucleotides: TGTGCCAGCAGCTTAGGCATGGCGGGGCCGCTTTATGGCTACACCTTC. This codes for CASSLGMAGPLYGYTF. This chain connects TRBV7-9 to TRBJ1-2, with D possibly being TRBD1 (5 bases). Between the trimmed V and J ends, which lost 1 base and 5 bases, there was a span of 17 bases. The length of the CDR3 is 16 residues. The germline V gene has CDR1 SEHNR and CDR2 FQNEAQ (reference sequence).

The chain employs TRBV5-6 and TRBJ2-3, with unresolved D. The V end lost 0 bases, the J end lost 1 base, and 12 bases lay between the germline ends. Germline CDR1 and CDR2: SGHDT and YYEEEE. The CDR3 contains 16 residues. Written as DNA, the CDR3 is TGTGCCAGCAGCTTGGAGGGCAGTCTGGGCACAGATACGCAGTATTTT. This translates into CASSLEGSLGTDTQYF.